This T cell receptor (beta chain) was sequenced for a study of shared clonotypes between healthy human individuals. A note on this clone: This may be a read error, as it is one base from a much larger clone.

The CDR3 contains 11 residues. Method: immunoSEQ multiplex PCR; TCRdb's copy keeps in-frame clones and lacks some. The sample contains more than 2 million clones, 95% of which appear only once. The source is a man between 18 and 35 years old in good health. This chain joins TRBV12-1 and TRBJ2-7; the D segment call TRBD2 is taken from the table without a DNA check. TRBV12-1 is annotated as a pseudogene. The material sequenced was naive CD4+ T cells sorted from blood. Stated subset: CD45RA+ positively selected. CDR3 protein: CASSSSYEQYF. CDR3 DNA sequence: TGTGCCAGCAGCTCTTCCTACGAGCAGTACTTC.